Here is one T cell receptor (beta chain) with its context. Antigen specificity is unknown. In germline, CDR1 is SNHLY, CDR2 FYNNEI. CDR3 size: 11 residues. V lost 4 bases, J lost 10 bases, and 11 bases lay in between. This specimen belongs to a study of T-cell memory formation after mild COVID-19. Study-level points and caveats: Clones shrinking between day 15 and 85 showed a balanced CD4/CD8 split, and those that grew later tilted toward CD4+. Cross-reactive memory apparently joined, as some responding clones appeared in pre-infection memory.

Using its own MiXCR run on the 5' RACE reads, TCRdb lists one record per CDR3 protein. The table records 380,000 or so distinct CDR3 sequences, approximately 14% of them present only once. The source of this sequence is a man aged 18 to 35 who had mild COVID-19 (a few samples of this study predate the infection). Cell type and time point are not known. The chain uses TRBV2 and TRBJ2-7; a weak D match, TRBD2 (5 bases). The sample comprised PBMCs or a T cell subset sorted from them (not recorded which). DNA of the CDR3: TGTGCCAGCAGTGTGCTAGCCTTTCAGTACGTC. Protein sequence: CASSVLAFQYV.